The 24 T cell receptor beta chains presented below share a single source sample, sequenced in a study of blood T cell repertoires in COVID-19 (dated by TCRdb to 2020 to 2021). Receptors were amplified or captured by the immunoSEQ multiplex PCR assay. TCRdb re-hosts the immuneACCESS table, in-frame sequences only. Its copies lack some clones; in the studies checked, an unresolved V gene accounts for under half of them, and the cause for the rest is not known. This sample lists fewer than 500,000 clones; 80% to 90% were detected once. The ten most abundant clones make up 0.95% to 1.3% of the sample. Specimen: PBMCs or T cells enriched from blood (not recorded which). The receptors were sampled from a man aged 30 to 45 who had recovered from COVID-19.

V gene TRBV10-2 combines with J gene TRBJ1-1; D is unclear. This CDR3 has 13 amino acids. CDR1 is WSHSY and CDR2 is SAAADI in the germline V gene. Deletions cut 8 bases from V and 5 bases from J, with 15 bases between. The CDR3 DNA sequence: TGCGCCAGCCGAGGGATCCGCGGGACTGAAGCTTTCTTT. Its protein is CASRGIRGTEAFF.

V usage is TRBV4-1 and J usage is TRBJ2-5; perhaps TRBD1 as D (5 bases). The CDR3 sequence is 15 residues long. V dropped 1 base and J dropped 5 bases, with 14 bases sitting between them. Germline CDR1 MGHRA, CDR2 YSYEKL. The CDR3 DNA reads TGCGCCAGCAGCCAAGGTACTTCAGGGTCGGAGACCCAGTACTTC. Translating it yields CASSQGTSGSETQYF.

The chain combines TRBV4-1 with TRBJ1-6; D is ambiguous. The CDR3 has 14 residues. The germline V gene encodes CDR1 MGHRA and CDR2 YSYEKL. Trimming removed 3 bases from V and 7 bases from J, with 10 bases in between. CDR3 DNA: TGCGCCAGCAGCCAGTGGGGAGAAAATTCACCCCTCCACTTT. Its protein product is CASSQWGENSPLHF.

This clone was seen a single time. The rearrangement uses TRBV28 and TRBJ2-1; TRBD1 might be the D (6 bases). CDR3 size: 17 residues. V was shortened by 5 bases and J by 2 bases, with 19 bases between the two germline ends. CDR1 and CDR2 (germline): MDHEN, SYDVKM. CDR3: CASSSRSTGIPYNEQFF. The CDR3 nucleotides read TGTGCCAGCAGTAGCCGGTCGACAGGCATTCCCTACAATGAGCAGTTCTTC. Combining the CDR3 with reference TRBV28 and TRBJ2-1 gives the whole variable domain DVKVTQSSRYLVKRTGEKVFLECVQDMDHENMFWYRQDPGLGLRLIYFSYDVKMKEKGDIPEGYSVSREKKERFSLILESASTNQTSMYLCASSSRSTGIPYNEQFFGPGTRLTVL.

This clone has just one count. The chain links TRBV5-6 to TRBJ1-5, with 7 bases aligning to TRBD1. The CDR3 consists of 14 residues. Unmatched junction bases numbered 5, after V lost 1 base and J lost 7 bases. Germline values: CDR1 SGHDT, CDR2 YYEEEE. The CDR3 here is CASSLLGGDQPQHF. CDR3 bases: TGTGCCAGCAGCTTGTTAGGGGGCGACCAGCCCCAGCATTTT.

The genes are TRBV5-8 and TRBJ1-5; tentatively, D is TRBD1 (6 bases). The V and J ends lost 3 bases and 3 bases respectively, with 10 bases between them. Germline CDR1 and CDR2: SGHTS and YDEGEE. CDR3 size: 14 residues. The CDR3 DNA is TGTGCCAGCAGCTGGGGACAATCCAATCAGCCCCAGCATTTT. Its protein is CASSWGQSNQPQHF.

The chain uses TRBV7-9 and TRBJ2-2, with 7 bases lining up with TRBD2. Germline loops: CDR1 SEHNR, CDR2 FQNEAQ (reference sequence). There are 17 residues in the CDR3. V trimming: 5 bases; J trimming: 6 bases; junction bases outside the gene matches: 15. CDR3 sequence reads: CASSLPVGGSRPGELFF. The CDR3 nucleotides read TGTGCCAGCAGCCTCCCGGTGGGAGGGAGCCGCCCCGGGGAGCTGTTTTTT.

V is TRBV5-1 and J is TRBJ2-2; D is unresolved. CDR3 length: 12 residues. The germline V gene encodes CDR1 SGHRS and CDR2 YFSETQ. V shed 5 bases and J shed 1 base, with 3 bases lying between them. In DNA, the CDR3 is TGCGCCAGCAGACAGAACACCGGGGAGCTGTTTTTT. Translated, it gives CASRQNTGELFF.

The gene calls are TRBV7-2 and TRBJ1-1; no definite D call. Trimming removed 1 base from V and 5 bases from J, with 14 bases in between. Germline-derived CDR1 and CDR2 are SGHTA and FQGNSA. This CDR3 is built from 15 residues. CDR3 amino acids: CASSLGSGTWTEAFF. As DNA, the CDR3 is TGTGCCAGCAGCTTAGGTTCAGGCACATGGACTGAAGCTTTCTTT.

On this clone itself: Within the sample, other DNA sequences also encode this same CDR3. J is TRBJ2-3 and V is TRBV27; D unresolved. CDR3 size: 14 residues. The V end was cut by 2 bases, the J end by 0 bases, with 6 bases between. Germline values: CDR1 MNHEY, CDR2 SMNVEV (reference sequence). CDR3 sequence reads: CASSLGLSTDTQYF. The CDR3 coding sequence is TGTGCCAGCAGTTTAGGGCTGAGCACAGATACGCAGTATTTT.

The chain carries TRBV3-1 (or the pseudogene TRBV3-2) and TRBJ1-5; D is uncertain. V lost 1 base and J lost 4, with 11 bases in between. From germline, CDR1 is LGHDT and CDR2 YNNKEL (reference sequence). The CDR3 loop spans 15 amino acids. For the CDR3, the DNA is TGTGCCAGCAGCCAAGGTTGGGAGGGAAATCAGCCCCAGCATTTT. This gives the protein CASSQGWEGNQPQHF.

This chain uses TRBV11-2 with TRBJ2-3; D gene ambiguous. Germline V gene data show CDR1 as SGHAT and CDR2 as FQNNGV. The CDR3 is 14 amino acids. Trimming stripped 1 base from V and 1 base from J, with 6 bases between. As DNA, the CDR3 is TGTGCCAGCAGCTTAGGAGGTCGCACAGATACGCAGTATTTT. Amino acids: CASSLGGRTDTQYF.

The rearrangement uses TRBV28 and TRBJ1-2; 9 nucleotides match TRBD1. The junction had 8 bases not matched to a gene; V was cut back by 5 bases and J by 1 base. Germline CDR1 reads MDHEN; CDR2 reads SYDVKM. This CDR3 is built from 16 residues. The CDR3 protein is CASSPPGTGINYGYTF. The DNA of the CDR3 is TGTGCCAGCAGTCCCCCAGGGACAGGGATTAACTATGGCTACACCTTC.

The chain recombines TRBV3-1 (or the pseudogene TRBV3-2) with TRBJ2-1, with TRBD1 matching 8 bases. The V gene end was trimmed by 5 bases and the J gene end by 5 bases; junction bases not matched to a gene: 17. The germline V gene has CDR1 LGHDT and CDR2 YNNKEL (reference sequence). The CDR3 is made up of 18 amino acids. This chain's CDR3 is CASSGDRTGPPRNNEQFF. CDR3 coding DNA: TGTGCCAGCAGCGGGGATCGGACAGGGCCCCCCAGGAACAATGAGCAGTTCTTC.

The genes are TRBV27 and TRBJ2-3, with D possibly TRBD2 on 6 matching bases. This CDR3 spans 15 amino acids. Germline V lookup: CDR1 MNHEY, CDR2 SMNVEV (reference sequence). V dropped 1 base and J dropped 2 bases, with 10 bases sitting between them. The CDR3 nucleotides are TGTGCCAGCAGTTTATTGCGGGGAGACACAGATACGCAGTATTTT. It encodes CASSLLRGDTDTQYF.

This clone was counted between two and nine times. The chain couples TRBV10-1 to TRBJ1-2; D not certain. Trimming stripped 6 bases from V and 4 bases from J, with 12 bases between. The CDR3 extends over 13 amino acids. Looked up from germline, CDR1 is WNHNN and CDR2 is SYGVQD (reference sequence). CDR3 coding DNA: TGCGCCAGCAGCTCCTCAAGAGTCTATGGCTACACCTTC. Translating gives CASSSSRVYGYTF.

The V call is TRBV4-2, the J call TRBJ2-7, with 9 nucleotides matching TRBD2. The CDR3 length is 17 residues. Germline lookup yields CDR1 LGHNA and CDR2 YNFKEQ. V shed 3 bases, J shed 2 bases, and the junction held 11 bases outside the gene matches. CDR3 DNA: TGTGCCAGCAGCCAGGATACCGGGACTAGCAGCGCCTACGAGCAGTACTTC. Translating it yields CASSQDTGTSSAYEQYF.

This clone was observed a few times. The chain joins TRBV10-3 to TRBJ1-1; no firm D call. V lost 2 bases and J lost 1, with 11 bases in between. There are 15 residues in the CDR3. CDR1 and CDR2 (germline): ENHRY, SYGVKD. CDR3: CAISEIASGNTEAFF. Written as DNA, the CDR3 is TGTGCCATCAGTGAGATAGCCTCGGGGAACACTGAAGCTTTCTTT.

The rearrangement joins TRBV30 to TRBJ2-7, with 10 bases identical to TRBD1. V lost 2 bases to trimming and J lost 4 bases; unmatched junction nucleotides: 5. The CDR3 totals 14 residues. The V gene's germline CDR1 is GTSNPN and CDR2 SVGIG (reference sequence). CDR3 protein: CAWSTGQGNYEQYF. In DNA, the CDR3 is TGTGCCTGGAGTACGGGACAGGGGAATTACGAGCAGTACTTC.

In its sample, this clone was seen once. V and J are TRBV3-1 (or the pseudogene TRBV3-2) and TRBJ2-1; tentative D call: TRBD2 (6 bases). The CDR3 contains 14 residues. The germline CDR1 and CDR2 sequences are LGHDT and YNNKEL (reference sequence). V lost 6 bases and J 8 bases, leaving 17 bases between the germline ends. CDR3 sequence reads: CASRPGTPSDEQFF. The CDR3 DNA reads TGTGCCAGCAGACCTGGGACTCCCAGTGATGAGCAGTTCTTC.

The chain combines TRBV4-1 with TRBJ2-5, with D perhaps TRBD1 (6 bases). Trimming took 0 bases from V and 0 from J, leaving 11 bases between them. CDR3 length: 16 residues. Germline assignment: CDR1 MGHRA and CDR2 YSYEKL. DNA of the CDR3: TGCGCCAGCAGCCAAGAAAGCAGGGGCAACCAAGAGACCCAGTACTTC. Translating it yields CASSQESRGNQETQYF.

This clone was counted a few times. A junction end diverges from the germline sequence, so it may reflect a read error. The chain couples TRBV13 to TRBJ2-1; the D gene is possibly TRBD1 (6 bases). This CDR3 contains 16 residues. From germline, CDR1 is PRHDT and CDR2 FYEKMQ (reference sequence). CDR3 sequence reads: CASSLALWTEDNEQFF. CDR3 sequence (DNA): TGTGCCAGCAGTTTAGCTTTGTGGACAGAAGACAATGAGCAGTTCTTC.

The chain links TRBV2 to TRBJ2-1; perhaps TRBD2 as D (5 bases). CDR3 length: 14 amino acids. V lost 4 bases to trimming and J lost 8 bases, with 15 bases between them. Germline values: CDR1 SNHLY, CDR2 FYNNEI. The CDR3, as DNA: TGTGCCAGCAGTGCGTGGGGAGACCGAGATGAGCAGTTCTTC. This gives the protein CASSAWGDRDEQFF.

V usage is TRBV7-3 and J usage is TRBJ2-3; tentative D call: TRBD2 (7 bases). V lost 5 bases to trimming and J lost 2 bases, with 14 bases between them. Germline V gene data show CDR1 as SGHTA and CDR2 as FQGTGA. This CDR3 is 15 amino acids long. CDR3 loop: CASSRRGGNTDTQYF. In DNA, the CDR3 is TGTGCCAGCAGCCGAAGGGGGGGGAACACAGATACGCAGTATTTT.